These T cell receptor beta chains were read from a single sample in a study of shared clonotypes between healthy human individuals. This table comes from immunoSEQ multiplex PCR, and its TCRdb copy is limited to in-frame clones, with some not included. In the table there are roughly 600,000 clones, 98% of which are singletons. The material sequenced was naive CD8+ T cells sorted from blood. The receptors come from a man under 40 in good health. The CDR3 runs from the conserved cysteine through the conserved F or W. The order of the fields is V gene, J gene, D gene, clone size, CDR3 DNA, CDR3 protein. A D gene is named only where the DNA matches it firmly. A row's size may be missing; if present it is once, few, many or a size class.

v_gene: TRBV27; j_gene: TRBJ2-5; d_gene: TRBD2; abundance: -; CDR3nt: TGTGCCAGCATCCTTCTAGCGGGAGGGCGAGAAGAGACCCAGTACTTC; CDR3aa: CASILLAGGREETQYF
v_gene: TRBV27; j_gene: TRBJ2-5; d_gene: TRBD1; abundance: few; CDR3nt: TGTGCCAGCAGTTTGCAGGGGGCGGAAGAGACCCAGTACTTC; CDR3aa: CASSLQGAEETQYF
v_gene: TRBV9; j_gene: TRBJ2-7; d_gene: -; abundance: -; CDR3nt: TGTGCCAGCAGCGTAGAACCCAACTACTCCTACGAGCAGTACTTC; CDR3aa: CASSVEPNYSYEQYF
v_gene: TRBV7-2; j_gene: TRBJ1-4; d_gene: TRBD1; abundance: once; CDR3nt: TGTGCCAGCAGCTCAGACAGGGCTGCTAATGAAAAACTGTTTTTT; CDR3aa: CASSSDRAANEKLFF
v_gene: TRBV5-1; j_gene: TRBJ1-1; d_gene: -; abundance: -; CDR3nt: TGCGCCAGCAGCTTGGGCTGGGGCAGGCTGGGGGAGAACACTGAAGCTTTCTTT; CDR3aa: CASSLGWGRLGENTEAFF
v_gene: TRBV14; j_gene: TRBJ1-2; d_gene: TRBD1; abundance: -; CDR3nt: TGTGCCAGCAGCCAAGATCGAACAGGGGGCGCTAACTATGGCTACACCTTC; CDR3aa: CASSQDRTGGANYGYTF
v_gene: TRBV7-2; j_gene: TRBJ2-7; d_gene: -; abundance: -; CDR3nt: TGTGCCAGCAGCAGAATACAGGGCAATGAGCAGTACTTC; CDR3aa: CASSRIQGNEQYF
v_gene: TRBV7-9; j_gene: TRBJ2-1; d_gene: -; abundance: once; CDR3nt: TGTGCCAGCAGCCCGACCGCAGGGTTGCAAGCCTACAATGAGCAGTTCTTC; CDR3aa: CASSPTAGLQAYNEQFF
v_gene: TRBV2; j_gene: TRBJ2-7; d_gene: TRBD2; abundance: -; CDR3nt: TGTGCCAGCATCCGAAGCGGGGCCGCCTACGAGCAGTACTTC; CDR3aa: CASIRSGAAYEQYF
v_gene: TRBV10-2; j_gene: TRBJ1-2; d_gene: -; abundance: -; CDR3nt: TGCGCCAGCAGTGAGGTCCATCGGGGGCCTAACTATGGCTACACCTTC; CDR3aa: CASSEVHRGPNYGYTF
v_gene: TRBV28; j_gene: TRBJ2-1; d_gene: -; abundance: -; CDR3nt: TGTGCCAGCAGTTTTGAGGGGGCGGGAGTAGGGTACAATGAGCAGTTCTTC; CDR3aa: CASSFEGAGVGYNEQFF
v_gene: TRBV27; j_gene: TRBJ2-7; d_gene: TRBD2; abundance: -; CDR3nt: TGTGCCAGCAGTTTAGGGGGGGGCTACGAGCAGTACTTC; CDR3aa: CASSLGGGYEQYF
v_gene: TRBV28; j_gene: TRBJ2-2; d_gene: -; abundance: -; CDR3nt: TGTGCCAGCAGGGACTACGGGGAGCTGTTTTTT; CDR3aa: CASRDYGELFF
v_gene: TRBV7-8; j_gene: TRBJ1-5; d_gene: TRBD1; abundance: -; CDR3nt: TGTGCCAGCAGCTTGGCGAGGGACAGGGGCAATCAGCCCCAGCATTTT; CDR3aa: CASSLARDRGNQPQHF
v_gene: TRBV5-1; j_gene: TRBJ2-7; d_gene: TRBD2; abundance: -; CDR3nt: TGCGCCAGCAGCCCGGGACTAGCGGGAGGGCTTCGGGAGCAGTACTTC; CDR3aa: CASSPGLAGGLREQYF
v_gene: TRBV4-1; j_gene: TRBJ2-7; d_gene: -; abundance: -; CDR3nt: TGCGCCAGCAGCCAAGTTGCCAGTTCCTACGAGCAGTACTTC; CDR3aa: CASSQVASSYEQYF
v_gene: TRBV7-9; j_gene: TRBJ2-1; d_gene: TRBD2; abundance: -; CDR3nt: TGTGCCAGCAGCCCCCCTCTTGCGGGAGGAGGCAATGAGCAGTTCTTC; CDR3aa: CASSPPLAGGGNEQFF
v_gene: TRBV19; j_gene: TRBJ2-7; d_gene: -; abundance: -; CDR3nt: TGTGCCAGTAGTATCACTATTAGGAGCTCCTACGAGCAGTACTTC; CDR3aa: CASSITIRSSYEQYF
v_gene: TRBV2; j_gene: TRBJ2-1; d_gene: -; abundance: -; CDR3nt: TGTGCCAGCACTAGAGCGGCAGAACCATACAATGAGCAGTTCTTC; CDR3aa: CASTRAAEPYNEQFF
v_gene: TRBV2; j_gene: TRBJ1-4; d_gene: -; abundance: -; CDR3nt: TGTGCCAGCAGCGGGAGGAAACGGGACACCGATAATGAAAAACTGTTTTTT; CDR3aa: CASSGRKRDTDNEKLFF